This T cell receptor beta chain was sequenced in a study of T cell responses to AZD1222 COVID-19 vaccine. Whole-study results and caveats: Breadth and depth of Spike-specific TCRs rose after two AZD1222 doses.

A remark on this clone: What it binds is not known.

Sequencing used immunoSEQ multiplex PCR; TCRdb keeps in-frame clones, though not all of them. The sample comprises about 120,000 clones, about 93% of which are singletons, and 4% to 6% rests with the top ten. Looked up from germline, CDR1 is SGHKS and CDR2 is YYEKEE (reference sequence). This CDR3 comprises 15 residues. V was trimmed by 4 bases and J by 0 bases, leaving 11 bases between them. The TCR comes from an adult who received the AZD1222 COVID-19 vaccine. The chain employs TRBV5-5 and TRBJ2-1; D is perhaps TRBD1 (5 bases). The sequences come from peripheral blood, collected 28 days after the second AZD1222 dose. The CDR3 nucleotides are TGTGCCAGCAGCCAGGACAAATCCTCCTACAATGAGCAGTTCTTC. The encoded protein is CASSQDKSSYNEQFF.